The clone carrying this T cell receptor (beta chain) was found a few times. Its cognate antigen is unknown. This record comes from a study of T cell repertoires in cytomegalovirus infection. About the study: Indications came from public TCR beta signatures; they pointed to CMV infection and to a matching HLA type. Findings and caveats of the study: The cumulative frequency of public TCR beta families identified carriers of CMV plus the relevant HLA. Within the response measured ex vivo, HLA-C-restricted CMV-specific TCR beta clonotypes were dominant.

Each CDR3 protein gets one entry after TCRdb re-called the reads with MiXCR. Of roughly 630,000 distinct CDR3 sequences listed, more than 20% are singletons. Germline V gives CDR1 SNHLY, CDR2 FYNNEI. Trimming cost V 3 bases and J 1 base, with 5 bases left between them. This CDR3 is built from 13 residues. This receptor was obtained from a human donor in good health (CMV status not recorded). Some clones in this sample may be carry-over from other donors' samples. The material sequenced was CD8+ T cells from PBMCs. This sequence joins TRBV2 and TRBJ2-3; D is ambiguous. CDR3 sequence reads: CASSDSRTDTQYF. The CDR3 region has the DNA TGTGCCAGCAGTGATTCCCGCACAGATACGCAGTATTTT.